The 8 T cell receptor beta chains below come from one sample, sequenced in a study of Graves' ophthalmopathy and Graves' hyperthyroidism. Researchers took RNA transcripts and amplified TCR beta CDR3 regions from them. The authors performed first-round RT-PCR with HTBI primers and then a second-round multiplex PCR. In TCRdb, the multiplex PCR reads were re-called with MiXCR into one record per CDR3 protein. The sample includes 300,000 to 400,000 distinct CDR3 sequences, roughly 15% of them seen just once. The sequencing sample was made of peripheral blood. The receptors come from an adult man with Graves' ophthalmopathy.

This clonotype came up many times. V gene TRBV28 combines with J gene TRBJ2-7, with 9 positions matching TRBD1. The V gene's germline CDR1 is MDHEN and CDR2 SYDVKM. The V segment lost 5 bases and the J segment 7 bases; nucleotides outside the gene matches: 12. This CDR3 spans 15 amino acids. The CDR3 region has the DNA TGTGCCAGCAGTCTCCCGGGACAGGGACGTTGGGAGCAGTACTTC. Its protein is CASSLPGQGRWEQYF. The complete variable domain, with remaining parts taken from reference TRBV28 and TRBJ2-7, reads DVKVTQSSRYLVKRTGEKVFLECVQDMDHENMFWYRQDPGLGLRLIYFSYDVKMKEKGDIPEGYSVSREKKERFSLILESASTNQTSMYLCASSLPGQGRWEQYFGPGTRLTVT.

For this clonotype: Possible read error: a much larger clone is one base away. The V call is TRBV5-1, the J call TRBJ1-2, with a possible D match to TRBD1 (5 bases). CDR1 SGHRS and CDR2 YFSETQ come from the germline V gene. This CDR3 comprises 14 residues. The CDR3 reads CAGSLTGLNYGYTF. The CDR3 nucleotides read TGCGCCGGCAGCTTAACGGGGCTTAACTATGGCTACACCTTC. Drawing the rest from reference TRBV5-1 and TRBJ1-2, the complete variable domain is KAGVTQTPRYLIKTRGQQVTLSCSPISGHRSVSWYQQTPGQGLQFLFEYFSETQRNKGNFPGRFSGRQFSNSRSEMNVSTLELGDSALYLCAGSLTGLNYGYTFGSGTRLTVV.

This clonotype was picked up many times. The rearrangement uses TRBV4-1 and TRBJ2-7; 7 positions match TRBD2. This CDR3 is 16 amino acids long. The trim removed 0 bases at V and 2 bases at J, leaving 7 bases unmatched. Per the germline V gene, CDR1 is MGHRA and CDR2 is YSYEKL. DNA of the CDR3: TGCGCCAGCAGCCAAGAATATGCTAGCGGAGCCTACGAGCAGTACTTC. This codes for CASSQEYASGAYEQYF.

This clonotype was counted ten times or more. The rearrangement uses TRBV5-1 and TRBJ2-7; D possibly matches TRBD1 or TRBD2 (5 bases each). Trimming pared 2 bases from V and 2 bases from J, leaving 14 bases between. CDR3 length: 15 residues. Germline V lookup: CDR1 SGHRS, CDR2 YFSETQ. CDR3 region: CASSFEGPGAYEQYF. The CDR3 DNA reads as TGCGCCAGCAGCTTTGAGGGACCCGGAGCCTACGAGCAGTACTTC.

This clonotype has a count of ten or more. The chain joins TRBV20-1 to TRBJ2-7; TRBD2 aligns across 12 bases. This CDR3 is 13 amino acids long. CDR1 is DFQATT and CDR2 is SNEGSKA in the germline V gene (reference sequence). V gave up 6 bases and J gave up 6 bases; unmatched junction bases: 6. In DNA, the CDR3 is TGCAGTGCCACGACTAGCGGGAGAGGCGAGCAGTACTTC. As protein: CSATTSGRGEQYF.

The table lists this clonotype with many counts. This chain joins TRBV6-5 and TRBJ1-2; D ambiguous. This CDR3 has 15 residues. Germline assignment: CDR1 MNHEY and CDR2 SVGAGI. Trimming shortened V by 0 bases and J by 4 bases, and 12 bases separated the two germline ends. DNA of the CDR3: TGTGCCAGCAGTTACTCGAGTCGGGGTACCTATGGCTACACCTTC. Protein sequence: CASSYSSRGTYGYTF.

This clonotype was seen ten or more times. The CDR3 here is CATSDLSTELFETQYF. The CDR3 DNA is TGTGCCACCAGTGATCTCTCGACAGAGCTTTTTGAAACCCAGTACTTC. The chain has TRBV24-1 and TRBJ2-5, with D possibly being TRBD1 (5 bases). V lost 3 bases and J 8 bases, leaving 21 bases between the germline ends. The CDR3 sequence is 16 residues long. The germline gives CDR1 KGHDR, CDR2 SFDVKD.

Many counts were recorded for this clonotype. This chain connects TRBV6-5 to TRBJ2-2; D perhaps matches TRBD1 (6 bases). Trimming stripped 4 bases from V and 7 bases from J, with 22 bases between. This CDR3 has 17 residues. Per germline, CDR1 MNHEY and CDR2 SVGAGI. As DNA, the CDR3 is TGTGCCAGCAGTTTCTCTCGGACTTCAACAGGGCTCGGGGAGCTGTTTTTT. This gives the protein CASSFSRTSTGLGELFF.